This is a list of T cell receptor beta chains from one sample in a study of beta chain features in type 1 diabetes. Here immunoSEQ multiplex PCR was the method, and the copy in TCRdb shows in-frame clones only, minus some. The data contain almost 250,000 clones, roughly 14% of them singletons. Input material: naive CD4+ T cells from blood. All receptors come from a woman aged 40 to 50 in good health. CDR3s include the opening cysteine and the closing phenylalanine or tryptophan. The D gene is left open where the match is weak. Rows may omit the clone size; those that give it use once, few, many or a size class.

v_gene: TRBV11-2; abundance: few; j_gene: TRBJ1-1; d_gene: TRBD1; CDR3nt: TGTGCCAGCAGCTTTGGACAGGGTTTTGACACTGAAGCTTTCTTT; CDR3aa: CASSFGQGFDTEAFF
v_gene: TRBV29-1; abundance: NA; j_gene: TRBJ2-7; d_gene: NA; CDR3nt: TGCAGCGTTGAAAGTCAGGAATACGAGCAGTACTTC; CDR3aa: CSVESQEYEQYF
v_gene: TRBV5-4; abundance: NA; j_gene: TRBJ2-5; d_gene: TRBD2; CDR3nt: TGTGCCAGCAAAGGCGGGGGGGCCGCAGAGACCCAGTACTTC; CDR3aa: CASKGGGAAETQYF
v_gene: TRBV5-1; abundance: NA; j_gene: TRBJ1-1; d_gene: NA; CDR3nt: TGCGCCAGCAGCTCCAGGGTTGGCGACACTGAAGCTTTCTTT; CDR3aa: CASSSRVGDTEAFF
v_gene: TRBV19; abundance: NA; j_gene: TRBJ1-2; d_gene: NA; CDR3nt: TGTGCCAGTAGTATAGACGCAGGGCCGTATGGCTACACCTTC; CDR3aa: CASSIDAGPYGYTF
v_gene: TRBV6-5; abundance: NA; j_gene: TRBJ2-7; d_gene: TRBD1; CDR3nt: TGTGCCAGCAGTACCGGGACAGCCAACTCCTACGAGCAGTACTTC; CDR3aa: CASSTGTANSYEQYF
v_gene: TRBV6-5; abundance: few; j_gene: TRBJ2-5; d_gene: TRBD1; CDR3nt: TGTGCCAGCAGTGAAGGGGGCGAGACCCAGTACTTC; CDR3aa: CASSEGGETQYF
v_gene: TRBV12-1; abundance: few; j_gene: TRBJ1-4; d_gene: NA; CDR3nt: TGTGCCAGCAGCTTTCCGCAGGCCAATTGTGAAAAACTGTTTTTT; CDR3aa: CASSFPQANCEKLFF
v_gene: TRBV7-8; abundance: NA; j_gene: TRBJ1-5; d_gene: TRBD1; CDR3nt: TGTGCCAGCAGCAACGCCCCCAGGGGGCAACGACACCAGCCCCAGCATTTT; CDR3aa: CASSNAPRGQRHQPQHF
v_gene: TRBV7-8; abundance: many; j_gene: TRBJ2-1; d_gene: TRBD1; CDR3nt: TGTGCCAGCACCATAGGACAGGGGTTCAATGAGCAGTTCTTC; CDR3aa: CASTIGQGFNEQFF
v_gene: TRBV5-6; abundance: NA; j_gene: TRBJ2-5; d_gene: NA; CDR3nt: TGTGCCAGCAGCCTCGACACCGAAGAGACCCAGTACTTC; CDR3aa: CASSLDTEETQYF
v_gene: TRBV7-2; abundance: NA; j_gene: TRBJ2-3; d_gene: TRBD2; CDR3nt: TGTGCCAGCAGCTTTGGTAGCGGGGGGCTTGATACGCAGTATTTT; CDR3aa: CASSFGSGGLDTQYF
v_gene: TRBV5-1; abundance: few; j_gene: TRBJ2-5; d_gene: TRBD2; CDR3nt: TGCGCCAGCAGCTTGTCTCGCGGGGGGGCCCCAGAGACCCAGTACTTC; CDR3aa: CASSLSRGGAPETQYF
v_gene: TRBV5-5; abundance: NA; j_gene: TRBJ1-5; d_gene: NA; CDR3nt: TGTGCCAGCAGCTTGGACAATTATAGCAATCAGCCCCAGCATTTT; CDR3aa: CASSLDNYSNQPQHF
v_gene: TRBV18; abundance: NA; j_gene: TRBJ2-3; d_gene: NA; CDR3nt: TGTGCCAGCTCACCTGGGGCCGGGTTAGATACGCAGTATTTT; CDR3aa: CASSPGAGLDTQYF
v_gene: TRBV7-2; abundance: NA; j_gene: TRBJ1-2; d_gene: TRBD1; CDR3nt: TGTGCCAGCAGCGGACAGGGGGCCGTAGAAGGCTACACCTTC; CDR3aa: CASSGQGAVEGYTF
v_gene: TRBV11-1; abundance: NA; j_gene: TRBJ2-4; d_gene: TRBD1; CDR3nt: TGTGCCAGCAGACCGGGACAGGAAACCCCCGCTCTAGCCAAAAACATTCAGTACTTC; CDR3aa: CASRPGQETPALAKNIQYF
v_gene: TRBV7-2; abundance: NA; j_gene: TRBJ1-1; d_gene: NA; CDR3nt: TGTGCCAGCAGCCCACAGGGTTTGTTGAGCACTGAAGCTTTCTTT; CDR3aa: CASSPQGLLSTEAFF
v_gene: TRBV4-1; abundance: few; j_gene: TRBJ2-1; d_gene: TRBD1; CDR3nt: TGCGCCAGCAGCCAACCGACAGGGTGGCCTTGGGTCTTC; CDR3aa: CASSQPTGWPWVF
v_gene: TRBV6-6; abundance: NA; j_gene: TRBJ2-3; d_gene: TRBD1; CDR3nt: TGTGCCAGCAGCCGACAACAGGGGAGCACAGATACGCAGTATTTT; CDR3aa: CASSRQQGSTDTQYF
v_gene: TRBV15; abundance: few; j_gene: TRBJ1-2; d_gene: TRBD1; CDR3nt: TGTGCCACCAGCAGAGATACGGCAGGGGGCGGTGGCTACACCTTC; CDR3aa: CATSRDTAGGGGYTF
v_gene: TRBV7-2; abundance: NA; j_gene: TRBJ2-7; d_gene: TRBD1; CDR3nt: TGTGCCAGCAGCTTTACAGGGGGCTCCTACGAGCAGTACTTC; CDR3aa: CASSFTGGSYEQYF
v_gene: TRBV7-2; abundance: NA; j_gene: TRBJ2-5; d_gene: TRBD1; CDR3nt: TGTGCCAGCAGCCTGAGCTCGGGACAGGGTGTGGAGACCCAGTACTTC; CDR3aa: CASSLSSGQGVETQYF
v_gene: TRBV7-2; abundance: few; j_gene: TRBJ1-6; d_gene: TRBD1; CDR3nt: TGTGCCAGCAGCTTATACAGGGGGCGAGATTCACCCCTCCACTTT; CDR3aa: CASSLYRGRDSPLHF
v_gene: TRBV5-4; abundance: NA; j_gene: TRBJ2-1; d_gene: TRBD2; CDR3nt: TGTGCCAGCAGCCCGGGGACTAGCGGGGGGCTGGAGCAGTTCTTC; CDR3aa: CASSPGTSGGLEQFF
v_gene: TRBV7-8; abundance: NA; j_gene: TRBJ1-1; d_gene: NA; CDR3nt: TGTGCCAGCAGCGTTGACGGGGGCACTGAAGCTTTCTTT; CDR3aa: CASSVDGGTEAFF
v_gene: TRBV5-4; abundance: NA; j_gene: TRBJ2-1; d_gene: TRBD2; CDR3nt: TGTGCCAGCAGCGGGGGCGGGGGGCCTGTCGGGGAGCAGTTCTTC; CDR3aa: CASSGGGGPVGEQFF
v_gene: TRBV19; abundance: NA; j_gene: TRBJ2-1; d_gene: TRBD1; CDR3nt: TGTGCCAGTAGTCCCGGGACAGTTAATGAGCAGTTCTTC; CDR3aa: CASSPGTVNEQFF
v_gene: TRBV2; abundance: few; j_gene: TRBJ1-2; d_gene: TRBD1; CDR3nt: TGTGCCAGCACGAGCGGGGACAGGGTCGGCTACACCTTC; CDR3aa: CASTSGDRVGYTF
v_gene: TRBV5-5; abundance: few; j_gene: TRBJ2-5; d_gene: TRBD2; CDR3nt: TGTGCCAGCAGCCCGACTAGCGGGTGGGAGACCCAGTACTTC; CDR3aa: CASSPTSGWETQYF
v_gene: TRBV6-5; abundance: few; j_gene: TRBJ2-1; d_gene: NA; CDR3nt: TGTGCCAGCAGTGGACCTTACAGCGGTCACAATGAGCAGTTCTTC; CDR3aa: CASSGPYSGHNEQFF
v_gene: TRBV7-8; abundance: NA; j_gene: TRBJ1-2; d_gene: NA; CDR3nt: TGTGCCAGCAGCTTAGGGGGGGTTAACTATGGCTACACCTTC; CDR3aa: CASSLGGVNYGYTF